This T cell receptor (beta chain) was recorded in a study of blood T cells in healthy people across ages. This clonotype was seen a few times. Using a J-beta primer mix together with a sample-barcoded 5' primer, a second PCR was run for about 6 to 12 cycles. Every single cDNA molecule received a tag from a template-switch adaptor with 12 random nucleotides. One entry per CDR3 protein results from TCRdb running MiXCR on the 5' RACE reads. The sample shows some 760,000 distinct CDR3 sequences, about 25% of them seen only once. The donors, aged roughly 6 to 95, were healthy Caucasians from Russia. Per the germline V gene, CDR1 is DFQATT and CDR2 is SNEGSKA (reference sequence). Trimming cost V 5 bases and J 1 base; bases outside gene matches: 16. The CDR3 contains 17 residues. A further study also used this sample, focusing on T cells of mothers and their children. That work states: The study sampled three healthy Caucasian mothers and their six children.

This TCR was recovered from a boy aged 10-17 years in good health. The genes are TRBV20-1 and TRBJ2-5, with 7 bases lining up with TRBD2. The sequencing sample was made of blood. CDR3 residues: CSAVIISAAGFQETQYF. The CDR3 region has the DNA TGCAGTGCTGTAATAATCTCCGCAGCGGGGTTCCAAGAGACCCAGTACTTC.